The clone carrying this T cell receptor beta chain was detected once. The sample belongs to a study of OX40 agonist ivuxolimab in advanced cancers. V trimming: 2 bases; J trimming: 4 bases; junction bases outside the gene matches: 4. The germline V gene encodes CDR1 SGHRS and CDR2 YFSETQ. This CDR3 contains 15 residues. Only in-frame clones appear in the TCRdb table, and some are missing; sequencing was by immunoSEQ multiplex PCR. Seen here are tens of thousands of clones, about 89% observed once, and the top ten hold 0.77%. The chain uses TRBV5-1 and TRBJ1-3; 9 positions agree with TRBD1. Sequencing used CD4+ or CD8+ T cells sorted from blood, obtained in a trial of the OX40 agonist ivuxolimab. This sequence originates from an adult with an advanced solid tumor such as melanoma, head and neck, liver or kidney cancer. For the CDR3, the DNA is TGCGCCAGCAGCTTAACAGGGGGCGACGGAAACACCATATATTTT. Amino acids: CASSLTGGDGNTIYF. The full variable domain, in which reference TRBV5-1 and TRBJ1-3 provide the parts outside the CDR3, is KAGVTQTPRYLIKTRGQQVTLSCSPISGHRSVSWYQQTPGQGLQFLFEYFSETQRNKGNFPGRFSGRQFSNSRSEMNVSTLELGDSALYLCASSLTGGDGNTIYFGEGSWLTVV.